Listed here is a single T cell receptor beta chain. Its antigen is not identified. It is unclear where the CDR3 begins or ends on the DNA, so no DNA is shown, and the CDR3 is as TCRdb lists it. Bulk TCR libraries were made with methods that had been previously described and with listed TCR primers. TCRdb passed the PCR reads through MiXCR, listing each CDR3 protein once. The sample consists of under 800,000 distinct CDR3 sequences, about 25% of them appearing once. The data belong to a study of molecular identifiers for immune sequencing clone quantification. Overall study findings and caveats: In naive cells, under 1% of molecules belonged to clones above 20 RNA copies, against over 99% in effector cells. Sizes of highly expanded clones could be underestimated through identical TCRs sharing a barcode.

CDR1 is SSHAT and CDR2 is FNYEAQ in the germline V gene (reference sequence). A total of 14 residues make up the CDR3, ends included. Sorted cells numbering roughly 18,000 to 1,000,000, with 10%, 30% or 50% RNA, yielded the naive CD8 libraries. The chain employs TRBV7-7 and TRBJ2-7; TRBD1 is taken as the D call from the table, unchecked against the DNA. The sequencing input was naive CD8+ T cells from blood, with Jurkat cell RNA spiked in. The sample's subset: FACS-sorted CD8+CD4-CCR7+CD45RA+ naive T cells. The clonotype originates from a human donor in good health. Some libraries in this study had Jurkat cell RNA spiked in. CDR3 in amino acids: CASSFGPGAYGQYF.